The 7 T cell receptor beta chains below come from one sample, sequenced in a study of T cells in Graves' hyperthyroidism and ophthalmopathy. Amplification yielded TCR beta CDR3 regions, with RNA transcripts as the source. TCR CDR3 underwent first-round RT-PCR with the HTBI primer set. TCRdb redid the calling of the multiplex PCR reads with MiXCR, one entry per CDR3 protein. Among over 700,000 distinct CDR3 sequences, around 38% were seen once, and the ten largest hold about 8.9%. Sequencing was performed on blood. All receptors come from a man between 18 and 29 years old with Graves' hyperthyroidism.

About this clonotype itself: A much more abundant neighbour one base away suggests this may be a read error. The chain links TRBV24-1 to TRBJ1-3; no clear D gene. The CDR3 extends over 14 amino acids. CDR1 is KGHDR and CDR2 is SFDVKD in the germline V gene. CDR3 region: CATSDAGDGNTTYF. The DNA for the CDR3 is TGTGCCACCAGTGATGCCGGGGATGGAAACACCACATATTTT.

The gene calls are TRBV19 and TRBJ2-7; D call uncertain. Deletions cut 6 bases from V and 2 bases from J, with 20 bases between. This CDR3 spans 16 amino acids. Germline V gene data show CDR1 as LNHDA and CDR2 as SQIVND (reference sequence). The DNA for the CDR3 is TGTGCCAGTAGCCCTCCCCGTGGGAATACCCCCTACGAGCAGTACTTC. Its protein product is CASSPPRGNTPYEQYF.

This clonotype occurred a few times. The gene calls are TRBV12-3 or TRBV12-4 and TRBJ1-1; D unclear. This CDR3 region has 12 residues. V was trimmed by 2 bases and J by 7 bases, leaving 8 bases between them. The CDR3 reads CASSLNEDEAFF. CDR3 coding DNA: TGTGCCAGCAGTTTAAATGAGGATGAAGCTTTCTTT.

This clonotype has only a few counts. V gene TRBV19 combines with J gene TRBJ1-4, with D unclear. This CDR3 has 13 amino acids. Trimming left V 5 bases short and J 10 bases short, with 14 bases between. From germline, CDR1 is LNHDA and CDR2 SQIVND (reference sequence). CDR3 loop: CASSPLPGGKLFF. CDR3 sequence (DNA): TGTGCCAGTAGTCCGCTCCCGGGAGGAAAACTGTTTTTT. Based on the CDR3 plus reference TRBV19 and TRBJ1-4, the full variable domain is DGGITQSPKYLFRKEGQNVTLSCEQNLNHDAMYWYRQDPGQGLRLIYYSQIVNDFQKGDIAEGYSVSREKKESFPLTVTSAQKNPTAFYLCASSPLPGGKLFFGSGTQLSVL.

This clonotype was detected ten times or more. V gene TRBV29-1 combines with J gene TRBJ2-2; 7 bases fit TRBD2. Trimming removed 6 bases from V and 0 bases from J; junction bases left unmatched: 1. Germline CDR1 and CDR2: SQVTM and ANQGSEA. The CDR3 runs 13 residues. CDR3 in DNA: TGCAGCGTGGGAGGGCCGAACACCGGGGAGCTGTTTTTT. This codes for CSVGGPNTGELFF.

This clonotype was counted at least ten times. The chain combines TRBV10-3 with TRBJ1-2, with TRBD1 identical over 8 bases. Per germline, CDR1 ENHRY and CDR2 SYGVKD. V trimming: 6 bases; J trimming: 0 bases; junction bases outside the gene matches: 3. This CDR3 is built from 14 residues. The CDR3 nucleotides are TGTGCCATCAGGGGGACAGGAGCTAACTATGGCTACACCTTC. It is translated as CAIRGTGANYGYTF.

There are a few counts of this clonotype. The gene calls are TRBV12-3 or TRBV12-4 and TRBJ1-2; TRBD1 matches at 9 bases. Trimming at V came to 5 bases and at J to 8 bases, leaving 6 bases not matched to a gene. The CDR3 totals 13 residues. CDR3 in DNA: TGTGCCAGCAGTGGGGACAGGGACGGAGGCTACACCTTC. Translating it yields CASSGDRDGGYTF.